Shown below are 21 T cell receptor beta chains from a single sample sequenced in a study of cytomegalovirus exposure and HLA in healthy donors. The PCR employed 60 Vbeta primers together with 13 Jbeta primers. Clones were sequenced by immunoSEQ multiplex PCR, and TCRdb holds only the in-frame ones, with some missing. This table holds 85,000 to 90,000 clones, under 80% found once. Sequencing was performed on PBMCs. Receptors originate from a man aged 25-45 years in good health and CMV-seropositive.

The chain carries TRBV6-1 and TRBJ2-7, with TRBD1 matching over 7 bases. CDR1 MNHNS and CDR2 SASEGT come from the germline V gene. Trimming cost V 6 bases and J 5 bases; bases outside gene matches: 7. CDR3 size: 13 residues. The CDR3 sequence is CASRMTGTNEQYF. DNA for the CDR3: TGTGCCAGCAGGATGACAGGGACGAACGAGCAGTACTTC.

V gene TRBV7-9 combines with J gene TRBJ2-7; D remains unclear. CDR1 is SEHNR and CDR2 is FQNEAQ in the germline V gene (reference sequence). This CDR3 has 14 amino acids. Deletions cut 5 bases from V and 4 bases from J, with 15 bases between. The CDR3 loop reads CASSQDTSRYEQYF. Written as DNA, the CDR3 is TGTGCCAGCAGCCAAGACACATCTCGGTACGAGCAGTACTTC.

V gene TRBV15 combines with J gene TRBJ2-3, with 8 bases lining up with TRBD1. The CDR3 totals 13 residues. The V gene's germline CDR1 is LNHNV and CDR2 YYDKDF (reference sequence). Trimming cost V 3 bases and J 9 bases; bases outside gene matches: 5. Here the CDR3 DNA reads TGTGCCACCAGCAGGGACAGGGAGCGGACGCAGTATTTT. Translation gives CATSRDRERTQYF.

The chain couples TRBV19 to TRBJ2-1; D possibly corresponds to TRBD1 (5 bases). Germline V gene sequence: CDR1 LNHDA, CDR2 SQIVND (reference sequence). V was cut by 1 base and J by 12 bases, with 10 bases left in between. There are 12 residues in the CDR3. The CDR3 spells CASSIVRGAQFF. The CDR3 DNA is TGTGCCAGTAGTATAGTAAGGGGTGCGCAGTTCTTC.

This chain uses TRBV9 with TRBJ2-2; 12 positions match TRBD2. Germline V lookup: CDR1 SGDLS, CDR2 YYNGEE. This CDR3 has 18 residues. The V gene end was trimmed by 0 bases and the J gene end by 4 bases; junction bases not matched to a gene: 7. The CDR3 DNA sequence: TGTGCCAGCAGCGTAGCGCCTAGCGGGGGGGCTAGCACCGGGGAGCTGTTTTTT. This translates into CASSVAPSGGASTGELFF.

In this sample, this clone turned up a few times. The V call is TRBV6-5, the J call TRBJ1-5; 9 bases map to TRBD1. CDR1 MNHEY and CDR2 SVGAGI come from the germline V gene. Germline trimming cut 8 bases from V and 6 bases from J; bases unmatched to any gene: 8. The CDR3 has 14 amino acids. CDR3 sequence: CASGERTGVQPQHF. CDR3 nucleotides: TGTGCCAGCGGGGAACGGACAGGGGTTCAGCCCCAGCATTTT.

This sequence joins TRBV2 and TRBJ2-3; 13 bases line up with TRBD2. The CDR3 is 15 amino acids. V lost 6 bases and J lost 3; bases outside the gene matches: 3. Germline CDR1 is SNHLY and CDR2 is FYNNEI. As DNA, the CDR3 is TGTGCCAGCAGGGGACTAGCGGGGTTGACAGATACGCAGTATTTT. It encodes CASRGLAGLTDTQYF.

V is TRBV4-3 and J is TRBJ1-2, with D possibly TRBD1 on 5 matching bases. Trimming removed 2 bases from V and 7 bases from J, with 17 bases in between. The CDR3 runs 15 residues. From germline, CDR1 is LGHNA and CDR2 YSLEER. CDR3 sequence reads: CASSQSSTLTAGYTF. CDR3 DNA: TGCGCCAGCAGCCAAAGTTCCACTTTGACAGCTGGCTACACCTTC.

This chain links TRBV2 with TRBJ2-1, with D possibly being TRBD2 (5 bases). The germline gives CDR1 SNHLY, CDR2 FYNNEI. The CDR3 runs 13 residues. The ends were cut back, 2 bases at V and 9 bases at J, with 11 bases in the middle. The CDR3 loop is CASSEWGEGEQFF. CDR3 coding DNA: TGTGCCAGCAGTGAATGGGGAGAAGGTGAGCAGTTCTTC.

The chain combines TRBV10-3 with TRBJ1-1; D possibly corresponds to TRBD1 (6 bases). The V gene's germline CDR1 is ENHRY and CDR2 SYGVKD. The V gene lost 6 bases and the J gene lost 0 bases, with 17 bases spanning the gap. CDR3 size: 16 residues. The CDR3 reads CAIRSGGLRLNTEAFF. The CDR3 region has the DNA TGTGCCATCAGATCGGGGGGCCTCCGCCTGAACACTGAAGCTTTCTTT.

This clone was observed a handful of times. The CDR3 reads CASSLDRGGSTDTQYF. The CDR3, as DNA: TGCGCCAGCAGCTTGGACAGGGGGGGCAGCACAGATACGCAGTATTTT. This chain links TRBV5-1 with TRBJ2-3; D perhaps matches TRBD1 (8 bases). CDR3 length equals 16 residues. Trimming removed 0 bases from V and 0 bases from J, with 11 bases in between. Germline V gene lookup returns CDR1 SGHRS and CDR2 YFSETQ.

This sequence joins TRBV11-2 and TRBJ1-6; 7 bases align to TRBD1. From germline, CDR1 is SGHAT and CDR2 FQNNGV. J was trimmed by 7 bases and V by 6 bases; bases with no gene match: 9. CDR3 length: 15 amino acids. CDR3 nucleotide sequence: TGTGCCAGCAGACGGCCGGGACAGAGAAATTCACCCCTCCACTTT. Encoded protein: CASRRPGQRNSPLHF.

V is TRBV28 and J is TRBJ2-3, with D possibly being TRBD2 (5 bases). V lost 5 bases, J lost 6 bases, and 12 bases lay in between. Germline assignment: CDR1 MDHEN and CDR2 SYDVKM. CDR3 length: 13 amino acids. The CDR3 region is CASSRDPWDTQYF. The CDR3 nucleotides read TGTGCCAGCAGTCGGGATCCATGGGATACGCAGTATTTT.

This clone has just a few counts. V usage is TRBV11-2 and J usage is TRBJ2-1, with D perhaps matching TRBD2 (6 bases). Trimming stripped 3 bases from V and 5 bases from J, with 14 bases between. CDR1 is SGHAT and CDR2 is FQNNGV in the germline V gene. The CDR3 has 15 residues. CDR3 in amino acids: CASSFGAGRNNEQFF. Here the CDR3 DNA reads TGTGCCAGCAGCTTTGGGGCGGGACGAAACAATGAGCAGTTCTTC.

This clone was detected only a few times. The chain couples TRBV4-3 to TRBJ1-5; D is uncertain. This CDR3 comprises 13 residues. Germline-derived CDR1 and CDR2 are LGHNA and YSLEER. V dropped 0 bases and J dropped 3 bases, with 3 bases sitting between them. The CDR3 DNA sequence: TGCGCCAGCAGCCAAGATAACAATCAGCCCCAGCATTTT. Translation: CASSQDNNQPQHF.

A single count supports this clone. The chain employs TRBV5-1 and TRBJ2-3; D may be TRBD2 (5 bases). V was cut by 0 bases and J by 3 bases, with 8 bases left in between. This CDR3 comprises 14 residues. Germline CDR1 reads SGHRS; CDR2 reads YFSETQ. The CDR3 region is CASSLGEGTDTQYF. In nucleotides, the CDR3 is TGCGCCAGCAGCTTGGGTGAGGGAACAGATACGCAGTATTTT.

The chain joins TRBV2 to TRBJ2-7; D may be TRBD1 (5 bases). The CDR3 length is 15 residues. Trimming cost V 0 bases and J 3 bases, with 12 bases left between them. Per germline, CDR1 SNHLY and CDR2 FYNNEI. The CDR3 DNA follows: TGTGCCAGCAGTGAAGCCCCCCCAGGGAACTACGAGCAGTACTTC. Protein: CASSEAPPGNYEQYF.

The chain combines TRBV7-6 with TRBJ2-3; TRBD2 might be the D (6 bases). Germline V lookup: CDR1 SGHVS, CDR2 FNYEAQ. CDR3 length equals 14 residues. Trimming pared 5 bases from V and 2 bases from J, leaving 11 bases between. This chain's CDR3 is CASSRSGYTDTQYF. Here the CDR3 DNA reads TGTGCCAGCAGCCGTAGCGGTTACACAGATACGCAGTATTTT. Drawing the rest from reference TRBV7-6 and TRBJ2-3, the complete variable domain is GAGVSQSPRYKVTKRGQDVALRCDPISGHVSLYWYRQALGQGPEFLTYFNYEAQQDKSGLPNDRFSAERPEGSISTLTIQRTEQRDSAMYRCASSRSGYTDTQYFGPGTRLTVL.

This clone was detected only once. The rearrangement links TRBV6-6 to TRBJ2-7; D remains unclear. V was cut by 2 bases and J by 1 base, with 9 bases left in between. This CDR3 comprises 14 residues. Germline V gives CDR1 MNHNY, CDR2 SVGAGI (reference sequence). The CDR3, as DNA: TGTGCCAGCAGTTACGTCACATATTCCTACGAGCAGTACTTC. This translates into CASSYVTYSYEQYF.

The chain has TRBV30 and TRBJ1-4, with 8 bases that match TRBD1. The germline gives CDR1 GTSNPN, CDR2 SVGIG (reference sequence). After removal of 1 base from V and 0 bases from J, the junction contained 10 bases not matched to a gene. The CDR3 extends over 18 amino acids. In nucleotides, the CDR3 is TGTGCCTGGAGTGGGCCTAGACAGGGGAGGGCAACTAATGAAAAACTGTTTTTT. This gives the protein CAWSGPRQGRATNEKLFF.

This sequence joins TRBV29-1 and TRBJ2-7, with D unresolved. V lost 3 bases and J lost 0, with 9 bases in between. The CDR3 totals 13 residues. The germline gives CDR1 SQVTM, CDR2 ANQGSEA. The CDR3 here is CSVESQASYEQYF. The CDR3 coding sequence is TGCAGCGTTGAGAGTCAGGCCTCCTACGAGCAGTACTTC.